The 20 T cell receptor beta chains below come from one sample, sequenced in a study of T-cell reconstitution after alpha-beta-depleted transplantation in children. As it was prepared, the TCRbeta library received unique molecular identifiers. TCRdb itself ran the PCR reads through MiXCR, one entry per CDR3 protein. This sample yields some 300,000 distinct CDR3 sequences, of which 10% are seen a single time; 7% to 9.5% belongs to the top ten. The sequenced sample was PBMCs, obtained before TCRalphabeta/CD19-depleted stem cell transplant. These receptors were obtained from a boy under two years old with acute myeloid leukemia, due to receive a stem cell transplant.

The chain combines TRBV29-1 with TRBJ1-1; D possibly corresponds to TRBD1 (5 bases). The CDR3 is made up of 13 amino acids. Trimming stripped 4 bases from V and 1 base from J, with 10 bases between. Germline V CDR1 and CDR2: SQVTM, ANQGSEA. Here the CDR3 DNA reads TGCAGCGTTGGAGTTGGGGGGAACACTGAAGCTTTCTTT. Translating it yields CSVGVGGNTEAFF.

With regard to this clonotype: Mismatch with germline at one junction end may stem from a read error. The rearrangement uses TRBV20-1 and TRBJ1-3, with a possible D match to TRBD1 (5 bases). This CDR3 comprises 16 residues. Germline V gene sequence: CDR1 DFQATT, CDR2 SNEGSKA (reference sequence). The CDR3 here is CCASPLGGASGNTIYF. For the CDR3, the DNA is TGCTGTGCTAGCCCCTTGGGAGGGGCTTCGGGAAACACCATATATTTT.

The chain combines TRBV16 with TRBJ1-1; D might be TRBD1 (5 bases). Per germline, CDR1 KGHSY and CDR2 FQNENV. Deletions cut 0 bases from V and 1 base from J, with 12 bases between. This CDR3 comprises 16 residues. CDR3 in amino acids: CASSQSVRGKNTEAFF. DNA of the CDR3: TGTGCCAGCAGCCAATCCGTTCGGGGCAAGAACACTGAAGCTTTCTTT. The entire variable domain, with the rest obtained from reference TRBV16 and TRBJ1-1, is as follows: GEEVAQTPKHLVRGEGQKAKLYCAPIKGHSYVFWYQQVLKNEFKFLISFQNENVFDETGMPKERFSAKCLPNSPCSLEIQATKLEDSAVYFCASSQSVRGKNTEAFFGQGTRLTVV.

This clonotype has at least ten counts. The chain has TRBV12-3 or TRBV12-4 and TRBJ2-7; no clear D. This CDR3 has 13 amino acids. Trimming left V 3 bases short and J 2 bases short, with 8 bases between. The DNA for the CDR3 is TGTGCCAGCAGTTTTAGGAAACCCTACGAGCAGTACTTC. It specifies CASSFRKPYEQYF.

Many counts were recorded for this clonotype. The chain links TRBV15 to TRBJ2-1; D ambiguous. Germline V lookup: CDR1 LNHNV, CDR2 YYDKDF (reference sequence). V was clipped by 4 bases and J by 6 bases, with 10 bases between them. The CDR3 has 13 residues. CDR3 region: CATSIRRGNEQFF. The CDR3 nucleotides are TGTGCCACCAGCATTCGACGAGGCAATGAGCAGTTCTTC.

This clonotype was recorded many times. V and J are TRBV9 and TRBJ2-7; D is undetermined. V lost 0 bases to trimming and J lost 5 bases, with 12 bases between them. This CDR3 is 14 amino acids long. The germline V gene has CDR1 SGDLS and CDR2 YYNGEE. The CDR3 protein is CASSVVGRWDEQYF. The CDR3, as DNA: TGTGCCAGCAGCGTAGTTGGTAGATGGGACGAGCAGTACTTC.

This clonotype was seen many times. V gene TRBV4-3 combines with J gene TRBJ2-7; possible D gene TRBD1, 6 bases. Germline V gene lookup returns CDR1 LGHNA and CDR2 YSLEER. CDR3 size: 15 residues. The V end lost 1 base, the J end lost 5 bases, and 15 bases lay between the germline ends. The CDR3 reads CASSQVGHPGNEQYF. Here the CDR3 DNA reads TGCGCCAGCAGCCAAGTGGGACACCCTGGTAACGAGCAGTACTTC.

The V gene is TRBV12-3 or TRBV12-4, the J gene TRBJ2-1, with unresolved D. The length of the CDR3 is 12 residues. Trimming took 3 bases from V and 7 from J, leaving 7 bases between them. The CDR3 region has the DNA TGTGCCAGCAGTTTTATGGAAAATGAGCAGTTCTTC. Its translation is CASSFMENEQFF.

This clonotype has a handful of counts. This chain uses TRBV12-3 or TRBV12-4 with TRBJ2-2; D remains unclear. Trimming cost V 7 bases and J 6 bases, with 9 bases left between them. The CDR3 is 12 residues long. The CDR3 reads CASTPMAGELFF. CDR3 bases: TGTGCCAGCACCCCTATGGCCGGGGAGCTGTTTTTT.

The V and J genes are TRBV2 and TRBJ2-5; no clear D gene. V was trimmed by 1 base and J by 4 bases, leaving 4 bases between them. Germline CDR1 SNHLY, CDR2 FYNNEI. The CDR3 covers 12 residues. DNA of the CDR3: TGTGCCAGCAGTGAAGGGGCAGAGACCCAGTACTTC. This codes for CASSEGAETQYF.

This clonotype was counted many times. The chain recombines TRBV7-9 with TRBJ2-3; possibly TRBD1 for D (5 bases). Germline V gene lookup returns CDR1 SEHNR and CDR2 FQNEAQ (reference sequence). V was cut by 3 bases and J by 1 base, with 11 bases left in between. There are 15 residues in the CDR3. The CDR3 region has the DNA TGTGCCAGCAGCTTGTCGGACACGGGCACAGATACGCAGTATTTT. Translation gives CASSLSDTGTDTQYF.

This clonotype occurred many times. J is TRBJ2-1 and V is TRBV28; 13 nucleotides match TRBD2. The CDR3 spans 15 residues. V was clipped by 3 bases and J by 7 bases; unmatched bases: 3. Germline lookup yields CDR1 MDHEN and CDR2 SYDVKM. The CDR3 DNA sequence: TGTGCCAGCAGTTTCCGGACTAGCGGGAGTAATGAGCAGTTCTTC. This translates into CASSFRTSGSNEQFF. The whole variable domain, remainder taken from reference TRBV28 and TRBJ2-1, is DVKVTQSSRYLVKRTGEKVFLECVQDMDHENMFWYRQDPGLGLRLIYFSYDVKMKEKGDIPEGYSVSREKKERFSLILESASTNQTSMYLCASSFRTSGSNEQFFGPGTRLTVL.

This clonotype was seen at least ten times. The rearrangement uses TRBV6-2 or TRBV6-3 and TRBJ2-1; D uncertain. V was shortened by 0 bases and J by 0 bases, with 9 bases between the two germline ends. This CDR3 is 16 amino acids long. Looked up from germline, CDR1 is MNHEY and CDR2 is SVGEGT. CDR3 DNA: TGTGCCAGCAGTTACTCTACGACGACCTCCTACAATGAGCAGTTCTTC. Translated, it gives CASSYSTTTSYNEQFF.

This clonotype has more than one count but fewer than ten. V gene TRBV20-1 combines with J gene TRBJ2-5; TRBD1 is a possible D gene (5 bases). The CDR3 contains 13 residues. Germline CDR1 is DFQATT and CDR2 is SNEGSKA (reference sequence). V dropped 2 bases and J dropped 1 base, with 8 bases sitting between them. The DNA for the CDR3 is TGCAGTGCTAGAAAGGGGCTCCAAGAGACCCAGTACTTC. It specifies CSARKGLQETQYF.

A note on this clonotype: Being one base from a much bigger clone, this may be a read error. The chain combines TRBV28 with TRBJ1-2; TRBD1 might be the D (5 bases). V lost 3 bases, J lost 4 bases, and 12 bases lay in between. CDR3 size: 14 residues. CDR1 is MDHEN and CDR2 is SYDVKM in the germline V gene. The CDR3 sequence is CASSFGDRRYGYTF. The CDR3 DNA follows: TGTGCCAGCAGTTTCGGAGACAGACGCTATGGCTACACCTTC.

This clonotype appeared once. A much larger clone lies a single base off, so this may be a read error. This chain links TRBV7-8 with TRBJ1-1; D may be TRBD1 (5 bases). This CDR3 spans 15 amino acids. Deletions cut 1 base from V and 6 bases from J, with 15 bases between. Germline V gene data show CDR1 as SGHVS and CDR2 as FQNEAQ. CDR3 DNA sequence: TGTGCCAGCAGCTTAGTTTCGGGAGGAGGGGCTGAAGCTTTCTTT. As protein: CASSLVSGGGAEAFF.

This clonotype has at least ten counts. This chain joins TRBV5-4 and TRBJ1-2; D unresolved. This CDR3 comprises 14 residues. Trimming left V 4 bases short and J 5 bases short, with 15 bases between. Germline values: CDR1 SGHNT, CDR2 YYREEE (reference sequence). The CDR3 region has the DNA TGTGCCAGCAGCGAGGCCAGGCGATCTTATGGCTACACCTTC. It yields the protein CASSEARRSYGYTF.

This clonotype was recorded many times. The genes are TRBV20-1 and TRBJ2-5; D gene unclear. Germline assignment: CDR1 DFQATT and CDR2 SNEGSKA (reference sequence). The CDR3 contains 14 residues. V lost 2 bases, J lost 4 bases, and 14 bases lay in between. Here the CDR3 reads CSARTPWQGETQYF. The CDR3 nucleotides are TGCAGTGCTAGAACCCCCTGGCAAGGAGAGACCCAGTACTTC.

This rearrangement joins TRBV12-3 or TRBV12-4 to TRBJ1-2, with D maybe TRBD1 (6 bases). Trimming pared 5 bases from V and 5 bases from J, leaving 21 bases between. The CDR3 loop spans 16 amino acids. CDR3 sequence (DNA): TGTGCCAGCAGTCCCTCGTGGGGGGGCCCTCTATATGGCTACACCTTC. Translating gives CASSPSWGGPLYGYTF.

At least ten counts were recorded for this clonotype. The chain recombines TRBV19 with TRBJ1-5, with TRBD1 matching 7 bases. The V and J ends lost 5 bases and 2 bases, in that order; junction bases with no gene match: 6. This CDR3 comprises 15 residues. Germline CDR1 reads LNHDA; CDR2 reads SQIVND (reference sequence). This CDR3 reads CASSLRQGGNQPQHF. DNA for the CDR3: TGTGCCAGTAGTCTAAGACAGGGTGGCAATCAGCCCCAGCATTTT.